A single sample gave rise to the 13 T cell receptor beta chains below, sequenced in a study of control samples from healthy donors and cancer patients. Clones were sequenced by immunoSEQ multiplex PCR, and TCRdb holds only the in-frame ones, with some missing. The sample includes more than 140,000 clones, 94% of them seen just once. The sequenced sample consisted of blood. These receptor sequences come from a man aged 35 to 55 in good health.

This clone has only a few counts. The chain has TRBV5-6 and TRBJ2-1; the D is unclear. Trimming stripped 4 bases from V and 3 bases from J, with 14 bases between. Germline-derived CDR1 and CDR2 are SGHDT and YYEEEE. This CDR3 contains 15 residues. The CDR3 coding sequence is TGTGCCAGCAGCGAGGCAATAGAAAGCTACAATGAGCAGTTCTTC. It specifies CASSEAIESYNEQFF.

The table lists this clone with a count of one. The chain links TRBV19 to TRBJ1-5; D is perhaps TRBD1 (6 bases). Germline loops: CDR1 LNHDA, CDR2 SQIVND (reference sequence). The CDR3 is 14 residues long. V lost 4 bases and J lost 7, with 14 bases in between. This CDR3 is CASSRDTGRQPQHF. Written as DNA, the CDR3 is TGTGCCAGTAGTAGGGACACAGGAAGGCAGCCCCAGCATTTT.

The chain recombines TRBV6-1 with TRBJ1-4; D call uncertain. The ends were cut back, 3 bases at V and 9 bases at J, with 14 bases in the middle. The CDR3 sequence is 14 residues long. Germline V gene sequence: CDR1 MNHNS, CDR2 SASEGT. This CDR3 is CASSDGSQPKKLFF. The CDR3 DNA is TGTGCCAGCAGTGATGGGTCTCAGCCCAAAAAACTGTTTTTT.

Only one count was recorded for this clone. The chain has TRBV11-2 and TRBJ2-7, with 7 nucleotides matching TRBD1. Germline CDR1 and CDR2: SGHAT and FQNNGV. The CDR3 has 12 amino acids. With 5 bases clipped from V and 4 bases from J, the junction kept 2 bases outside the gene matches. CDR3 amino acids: CASSRDRYEQYF. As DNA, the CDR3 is TGTGCCAGCAGCCGGGACAGATACGAGCAGTACTTC.

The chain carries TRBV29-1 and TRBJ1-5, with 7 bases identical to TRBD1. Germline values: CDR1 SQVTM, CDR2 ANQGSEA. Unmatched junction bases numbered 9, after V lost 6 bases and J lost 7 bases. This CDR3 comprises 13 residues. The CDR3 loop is CSVNRGLGQPQHF. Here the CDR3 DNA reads TGCAGCGTAAACAGGGGATTGGGCCAGCCCCAGCATTTT.

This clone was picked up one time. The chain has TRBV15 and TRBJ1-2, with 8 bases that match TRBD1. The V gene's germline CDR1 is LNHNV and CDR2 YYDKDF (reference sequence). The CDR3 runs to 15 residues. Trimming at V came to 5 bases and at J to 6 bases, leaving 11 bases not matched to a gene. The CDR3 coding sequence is TGTGCCACCAGCTCCGCCGGACAGGGATTCCATGGCTACACCTTC. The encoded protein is CATSSAGQGFHGYTF. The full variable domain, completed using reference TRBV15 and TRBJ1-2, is DAMVIQNPRYQVTQFGKPVTLSCSQTLNHNVMYWYQQKSSQAPKLLFHYYDKDFNNEADTPDNFQSRRPNTSFCFLDIRSPGLGDTAMYLCATSSAGQGFHGYTFGSGTRLTVV.

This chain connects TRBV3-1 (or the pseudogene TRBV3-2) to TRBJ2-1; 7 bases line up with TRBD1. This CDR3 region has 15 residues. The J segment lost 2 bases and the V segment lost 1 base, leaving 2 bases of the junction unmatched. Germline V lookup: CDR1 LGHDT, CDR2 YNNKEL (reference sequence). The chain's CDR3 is CASSQGTGAYNEQFF. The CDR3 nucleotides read TGTGCCAGCAGCCAAGGAACAGGGGCCTACAATGAGCAGTTCTTC.

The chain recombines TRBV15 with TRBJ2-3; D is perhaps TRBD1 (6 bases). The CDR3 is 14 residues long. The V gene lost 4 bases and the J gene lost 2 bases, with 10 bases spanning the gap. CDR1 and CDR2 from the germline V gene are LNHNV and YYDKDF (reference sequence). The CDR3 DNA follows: TGTGCCACCAGCAAGGGGGACCTCACAGATACGCAGTATTTT. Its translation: CATSKGDLTDTQYF.

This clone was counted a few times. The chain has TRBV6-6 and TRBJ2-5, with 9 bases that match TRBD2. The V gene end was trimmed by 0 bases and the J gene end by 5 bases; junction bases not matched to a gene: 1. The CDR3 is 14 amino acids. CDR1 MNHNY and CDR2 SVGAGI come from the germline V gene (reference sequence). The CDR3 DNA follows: TGTGCCAGCAGTTACTCGCGGGAGGGCGAGACCCAGTACTTC. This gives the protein CASSYSREGETQYF.

Here the CDR3 DNA reads TGTGCCAGCAGGAGATATGGGACAGGGAAGCTCACCGGGGAGCTGTTTTTT. This sequence encodes CASRRYGTGKLTGELFF. The gene calls are TRBV2 and TRBJ2-2; 9 bases agree with TRBD1. Germline CDR1 reads SNHLY; CDR2 reads FYNNEI. J gave up 4 bases and V 6 bases, and 12 bases lay outside the gene matches. This CDR3 has 17 residues.

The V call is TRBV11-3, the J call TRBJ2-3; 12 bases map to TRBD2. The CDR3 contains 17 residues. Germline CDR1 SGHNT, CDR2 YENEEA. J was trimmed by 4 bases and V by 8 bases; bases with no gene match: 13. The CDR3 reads CASATSSGGALADTQYF. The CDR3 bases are TGTGCCAGCGCCACTTCTAGCGGGGGGGCCTTGGCAGATACGCAGTATTTT.

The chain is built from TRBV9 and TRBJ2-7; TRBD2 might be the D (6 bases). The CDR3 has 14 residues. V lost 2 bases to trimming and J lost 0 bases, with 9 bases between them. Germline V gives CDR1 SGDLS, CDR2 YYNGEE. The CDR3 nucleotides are TGTGCCAGCAGCGTTGGCGGGAACTCCTACGAGCAGTACTTC. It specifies CASSVGGNSYEQYF.

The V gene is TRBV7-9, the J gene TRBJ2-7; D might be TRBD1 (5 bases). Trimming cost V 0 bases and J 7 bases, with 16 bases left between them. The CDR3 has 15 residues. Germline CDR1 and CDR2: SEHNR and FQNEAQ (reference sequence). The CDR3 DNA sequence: TGTGCCAGCAGCTTAGCAGGGGCCGGTGTGCCTGAGCAGTACTTC. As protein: CASSLAGAGVPEQYF.